This paragraph reports one T cell receptor beta chain. Germline values: CDR1 MNHNS, CDR2 SASEGT. The CDR3 has 13 residues. Trimming at V came to 8 bases and at J to 12 bases, leaving 14 bases not matched to a gene. These data are taken from a study of technical replicates of blood from several donors. The data were produced by immunoSEQ multiplex PCR, yet TCRdb's version contains in-frame clones alone and is incomplete. The repertoire holds over 10,000 clones, with roughly 80% as singletons. Sequencing was done on a sample of PBMCs. The J gene is TRBJ1-2, the V gene TRBV6-1; TRBD1 aligns across 8 bases. The TCR originated in a human donor in good health. CDR3 loop: CASPEERTGLHTF. CDR3 nucleotide sequence: TGTGCCAGCCCTGAGGAAAGGACAGGGCTCCACACCTTC.